This T cell receptor beta chain is from a study of molecular identifiers for immune sequencing clone quantification. Per germline, CDR1 MNHEY and CDR2 SVGAGI. Germline trimming cut 0 bases from V and 11 bases from J; bases unmatched to any gene: 15. The CDR3 extends over 17 amino acids. TCRdb reprocessed the PCR reads via MiXCR and lists one record per CDR3 protein. The data show over 100,000 distinct CDR3 sequences, about a third seen once. This clonotype was seen a handful of times. The sequenced sample consisted of naive CD8+ T cells from blood, with Jurkat cell RNA spiked in. Sample subset: FACS-sorted CD8+CD4-CCR7+CD45RA+ naive T cells. This sequence joins TRBV6-5 and TRBJ1-1, with 10 bases matching TRBD1. This TCR came from a human donor in good health. Some libraries in this study had Jurkat cell RNA spiked in. In nucleotides, the CDR3 is TGTGCCAGCAGTTACTCTGCCTTCGGGACAGGGGTATTAGGGGCTTTCTTT. This encodes CASSYSAFGTGVLGAFF.